The 22 T cell receptor beta chains listed next were all sequenced from one sample in a study of spatial heterogeneity in lung cancer (dated by TCRdb to the late 2010s). The library was generated by 5' RACE. These reads were obtained on a NextSeq 500. The raw public data were reprocessed by TCRdb itself: fastp quality trimming at Q25, MiXCR clonotype calling, in-frame beta chains only. Rows with one shared CDR3 protein collapse into an entry with the most common genes and DNA. The sample table records some 3,700 distinct CDR3 sequences; roughly a quarter of these occur just once. More than 11% of the sample goes to the ten largest clones. The time point label, read with the paper, signifies: sample taken at primary tumor resection. Whole RNA extracted from tumor and nontumor lung tissue, or from cryopreserved PBMC samples, was used for TCR sequencing without cell sorting. The input for sequencing was normal lung tissue next to the tumor, taken at surgery. All receptors come from a male donor with early-stage non-small cell lung cancer.

By share, this clonotype ranks as medium-sized (0.01 to 0.1%). The chain couples TRBV20-1 to TRBJ2-3; TRBD2 matches 8 bases. V was clipped by 1 base and J by 1 base; unmatched bases: 7. CDR1 and CDR2 (germline): DFQATT, SNEGSKA (reference sequence). The CDR3 runs 16 residues. CDR3 bases: TGCAGTGCTAGAGGCGCTAGCGGGTCGGGCACAGATACGCAGTATTTT. It codes for CSARGASGSGTDTQYF.

This clonotype was counted at least ten times. The CDR3 DNA follows: TGTGCCAGCAGTTCCAATAAGTTCTCTGGGGCCAACGTCCTGACTTTC. Amino acids: CASSSNKFSGANVLTF. The chain uses TRBV6-5 and TRBJ2-6, with D unresolved. Trimming left V 4 bases short and J 0 bases short, with 10 bases between. Germline-derived CDR1 and CDR2 are MNHEY and SVGAGI. This CDR3 spans 16 amino acids.

In its sample, this clonotype ranks as medium-sized. This rearrangement joins TRBV10-3 to TRBJ2-7; possibly TRBD1 for D (6 bases). The germline CDR1 and CDR2 sequences are ENHRY and SYGVKD. The CDR3 length is 15 residues. V lost 0 bases, J lost 1 base, and 10 bases lay in between. CDR3 DNA: TGTGCCATCAGTGAGTCAGGGACAAAATCCTACGAGCAGTACTTC. Protein: CAISESGTKSYEQYF.

By proportion, this clonotype is medium-sized (0.01 to 0.1%). The V call is TRBV7-9, the J call TRBJ1-1; D is perhaps TRBD1 (5 bases). Germline assignment: CDR1 SEHNR and CDR2 FQNEAQ (reference sequence). V lost 2 bases and J lost 1, with 11 bases in between. The CDR3 spans 15 residues. The CDR3 nucleotides read TGTGCCAGCAGCTTAACCCGACAGCCGAACACTGAAGCTTTCTTT. This gives the protein CASSLTRQPNTEAFF.

Here the CDR3 reads CASITVTGNLGYTF. The CDR3 DNA reads as TGTGCCAGCATCACCGTGACAGGGAATCTTGGCTACACCTTC. The chain couples TRBV6-1 to TRBJ1-2; 7 nucleotides line up with TRBD1. J was trimmed by 7 bases and V by 7 bases; bases with no gene match: 12. The CDR3 length is 14 residues. In germline, CDR1 is MNHNS, CDR2 SASEGT.

By frequency in the sample, this clonotype is medium-sized (0.01 to 0.1%). The genes are TRBV20-1 and TRBJ1-5, with TRBD1 matching over 8 bases. CDR1 and CDR2 (germline): DFQATT, SNEGSKA (reference sequence). The J segment lost 8 bases and the V segment lost 6 bases, leaving 6 bases of the junction unmatched. This CDR3 contains 12 residues. CDR3 in amino acids: CSAEDRAKPQHF. DNA for the CDR3: TGCAGTGCCGAGGACAGGGCAAAGCCCCAGCATTTT.

Judged by abundance, this clonotype is medium-sized. This chain uses TRBV5-1 with TRBJ2-6; 13 positions match TRBD2. Per germline, CDR1 SGHRS and CDR2 YFSETQ. The CDR3 runs 18 residues. Germline trimming cut 5 bases from V and 4 bases from J; bases unmatched to any gene: 9. DNA for the CDR3: TGCGCCAGCAGACGGACTAGCGGGAGAGGTCTGGGGGCCAACGTCCTGACTTTC. Translated: CASRRTSGRGLGANVLTF.

The gene calls are TRBV5-6 and TRBJ2-3; TRBD2 is a possible D gene (5 bases). Per the germline V gene, CDR1 is SGHDT and CDR2 is YYEEEE. The CDR3 has 14 amino acids. The V and J ends lost 0 bases and 4 bases respectively, with 9 bases between them. The CDR3 DNA is TGTGCCAGCAGCTTGGCGGGATTGTCAGATACGCAGTATTTT. Translating it yields CASSLAGLSDTQYF.

This clonotype rates as medium-sized. CDR3 in DNA: TGTGCCAGCAGCCAAGGCACCCTGAACACTGAAGCTTTCTTT. It yields the protein CASSQGTLNTEAFF. V is TRBV3-1 and J is TRBJ1-1; no firm D call. The CDR3 is 14 residues long. Germline V lookup: CDR1 LGHDT, CDR2 YNNKEL (reference sequence). V lost 1 base, J lost 0 bases, and 6 bases lay in between.

V and J are TRBV11-2 and TRBJ2-1; no definite D call. Trimming took 1 base from V and 9 from J, leaving 16 bases between them. The CDR3 totals 15 residues. Per germline, CDR1 SGHAT and CDR2 FQNNGV. CDR3 protein: CASSLAALSSGEQFF. In DNA, the CDR3 is TGTGCCAGCAGCTTAGCTGCCCTAAGCTCAGGTGAGCAGTTCTTC.

The chain couples TRBV15 to TRBJ2-7; D is uncertain. Germline loops: CDR1 LNHNV, CDR2 YYDKDF (reference sequence). V shed 5 bases and J shed 4 bases, with 12 bases lying between them. The CDR3 is 13 residues long. CDR3 loop: CATSAGPSYEQYF. The CDR3 DNA sequence: TGTGCCACCAGCGCCGGGCCCTCATACGAGCAGTACTTC.

The J gene is TRBJ1-1, the V gene TRBV12-3 or TRBV12-4, with 7 bases matching TRBD1. Trimming at V came to 5 bases and at J to 6 bases, leaving 12 bases not matched to a gene. The CDR3 length is 15 residues. The CDR3 bases are TGTGCCAGCAGTACCCAACAGGGGTGGAAGGCTGAAGCTTTCTTT. Protein sequence: CASSTQQGWKAEAFF.

The rearrangement links TRBV7-9 to TRBJ1-1, with D perhaps matching TRBD1 (6 bases). This CDR3 is 15 amino acids long. Trimming left V 5 bases short and J 0 bases short, with 13 bases between. Germline V gives CDR1 SEHNR, CDR2 FQNEAQ (reference sequence). The CDR3 reads CASSHGQFMNTEAFF. CDR3 bases: TGTGCCAGCAGCCATGGACAGTTCATGAACACTGAAGCTTTCTTT.

This clonotype is classed as hyperexpanded (1% or more). The chain joins TRBV7-8 to TRBJ2-1, with 9 bases lining up with TRBD2. The CDR3 loop spans 18 amino acids. Unmatched junction bases numbered 7, after V lost 1 base and J lost 0 bases. Germline CDR1 and CDR2: SGHVS and FQNEAQ. CDR3 sequence: CASSLELAGSLSYNEQFF. The CDR3 nucleotides read TGTGCCAGCAGCTTAGAACTAGCGGGTTCTCTCTCCTACAATGAGCAGTTCTTC. The variable domain in full, completed from reference TRBV7-8 and TRBJ2-1, reads GAGVSQSPRYKVAKRGQDVALRCDPISGHVSLFWYQQALGQGPEFLTYFQNEAQLDKSGLPSDRFFAERPEGSVSTLKIQRTQQEDSAVYLCASSLELAGSLSYNEQFFGPGTRLTVL.

This clonotype has ten or more counts. The V call is TRBV2, the J call TRBJ1-2; D gene ambiguous. The CDR3 is 12 amino acids. Trimming took 6 bases from V and 9 from J, leaving 14 bases between them. Germline lookup yields CDR1 SNHLY and CDR2 FYNNEI. Written as DNA, the CDR3 is TGTGCCAGCAGGGACTCACTCGCAAGCTACACCTTC. It yields the protein CASRDSLASYTF.

In this sample, this clonotype is medium-sized. The CDR3 protein is CASSLVRSEKLFF. DNA of the CDR3: TGTGCCAGCAGCTTAGTGCGTAGTGAAAAACTGTTTTTT. The genes are TRBV7-2 and TRBJ1-4; D uncertain. V dropped 1 base and J dropped 7 bases, with 7 bases sitting between them. This CDR3 has 13 residues. Germline CDR1 is SGHTA and CDR2 is FQGNSA. Together with reference TRBV7-2 and TRBJ1-4, the CDR3 gives the full variable domain: GAGVSQSPSNKVTEKGKDVELRCDPISGHTALYWYRQSLGQGLEFLIYFQGNSAPDKSGLPSDRFSAERTGGSVSTLTIQRTQQEDSAVYLCASSLVRSEKLFFGSGTQLSVL.

By frequency in the sample, this clonotype is medium-sized. This chain links TRBV5-1 with TRBJ1-1; perhaps TRBD1 as D (6 bases). Germline CDR1 is SGHRS and CDR2 is YFSETQ. The length of the CDR3 is 19 residues. V lost 4 bases, J lost 0 bases, and 25 bases lay in between. DNA for the CDR3: TGCGCCAGCAGCAATTTGGTGGGGGGGGCACACCTCATGAACACTGAAGCTTTCTTT. Encoded protein: CASSNLVGGAHLMNTEAFF.

By share, this clonotype counts as medium-sized. The chain joins TRBV7-3 to TRBJ1-5; a weak D match, TRBD1 (6 bases). CDR1 is SGHTA and CDR2 is FQGTGA in the germline V gene. This CDR3 contains 13 residues. V was cut by 5 bases and J by 6 bases, with 11 bases left in between. The CDR3 sequence is CASSTDSLQPQHF. The CDR3 nucleotides are TGTGCCAGCAGCACGGACAGCCTTCAGCCCCAGCATTTT. Combining the CDR3 with reference TRBV7-3 and TRBJ1-5 gives the whole variable domain GAGVSQTPSNKVTEKGKYVELRCDPISGHTALYWYRQSLGQGPEFLIYFQGTGAADDSGLPNDRFFAVRPEGSVSTLKIQRTERGDSAVYLCASSTDSLQPQHFGDGTRLSIL.

The chain links TRBV5-1 to TRBJ2-2; 7 nucleotides align to TRBD2. Trimming removed 2 bases from V and 4 bases from J; junction bases left unmatched: 14. Germline loops: CDR1 SGHRS, CDR2 YFSETQ. The CDR3 length is 18 residues. This CDR3 is CASSFERREAGSTGELFF. The DNA of the CDR3 is TGCGCCAGCAGCTTCGAACGCCGGGAAGCGGGAAGCACCGGGGAGCTGTTTTTT.

This clonotype was found a few times. This chain links TRBV6-5 with TRBJ1-2, with D unresolved. V shed 1 base and J shed 6 bases, with 12 bases lying between them. This CDR3 contains 14 residues. Germline V CDR1 and CDR2: MNHEY, SVGAGI. The CDR3, as DNA: TGTGCCAGCAGTTACTTGAGCCCCAGGCATGGCTACACCTTC. As protein: CASSYLSPRHGYTF.

J is TRBJ2-7 and V is TRBV29-1; D gene ambiguous. CDR1 is SQVTM and CDR2 is ANQGSEA in the germline V gene. The germline V and J ends were trimmed by 6 bases and 1 base, with 7 bases remaining between them. This CDR3 has 11 amino acids. The CDR3 sequence is CSVRESYEQYF. CDR3 nucleotide sequence: TGCAGCGTACGTGAGTCCTACGAGCAGTACTTC.

A word on this clonotype: The final CDR3 position lacks the conserved phenylalanine or tryptophan, pointing to a likely read error. The chain links TRBV7-6 to TRBJ2-5, with D possibly being TRBD1 (6 bases). CDR1 is SGHVS and CDR2 is FNYEAQ in the germline V gene. V was trimmed by 5 bases and J by 1 base, leaving 8 bases between them. The CDR3 spans 13 residues. CDR3 sequence (DNA): TGTGCCAGCAGCCGACAGGCCCAAGAGACCCAGTACTCC. Translation gives CASSRQAQETQYS.